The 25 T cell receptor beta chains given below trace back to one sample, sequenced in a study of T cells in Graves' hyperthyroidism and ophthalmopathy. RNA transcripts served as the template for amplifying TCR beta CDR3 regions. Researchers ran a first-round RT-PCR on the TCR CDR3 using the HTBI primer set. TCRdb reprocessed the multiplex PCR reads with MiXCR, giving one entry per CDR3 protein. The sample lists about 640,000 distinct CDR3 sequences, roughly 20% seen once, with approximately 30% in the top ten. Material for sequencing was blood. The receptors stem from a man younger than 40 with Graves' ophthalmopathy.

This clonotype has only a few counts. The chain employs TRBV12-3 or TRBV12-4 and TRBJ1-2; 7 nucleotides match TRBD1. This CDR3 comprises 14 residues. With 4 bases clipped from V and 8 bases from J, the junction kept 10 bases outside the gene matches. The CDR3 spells CASSSTGMGWGYTF. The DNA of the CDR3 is TGTGCCAGCAGTTCGACAGGGATGGGTTGGGGCTACACCTTC.

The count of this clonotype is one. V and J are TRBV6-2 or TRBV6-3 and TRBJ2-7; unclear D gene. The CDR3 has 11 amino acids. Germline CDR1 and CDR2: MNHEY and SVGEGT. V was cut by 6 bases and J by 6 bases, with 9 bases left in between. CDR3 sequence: CASSPSSEQYF. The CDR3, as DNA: TGTGCCAGCAGCCCTTCTTCCGAGCAGTACTTC.

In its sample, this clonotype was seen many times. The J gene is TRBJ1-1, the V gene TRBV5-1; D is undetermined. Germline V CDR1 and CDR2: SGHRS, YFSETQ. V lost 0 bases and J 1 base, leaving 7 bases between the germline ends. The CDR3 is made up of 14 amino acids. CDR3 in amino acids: CASSLGQTNTEAFF. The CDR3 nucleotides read TGCGCCAGCAGCTTGGGGCAGACGAACACTGAAGCTTTCTTT.

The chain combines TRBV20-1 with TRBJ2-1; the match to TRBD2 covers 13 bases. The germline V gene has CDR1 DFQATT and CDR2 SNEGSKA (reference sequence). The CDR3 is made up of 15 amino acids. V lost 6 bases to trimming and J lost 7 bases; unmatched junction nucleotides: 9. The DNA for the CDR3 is TGCAGTGCCCAATTACTAGCGGGAGGGAGGAATGAGCAGTTCTTC. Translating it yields CSAQLLAGGRNEQFF.

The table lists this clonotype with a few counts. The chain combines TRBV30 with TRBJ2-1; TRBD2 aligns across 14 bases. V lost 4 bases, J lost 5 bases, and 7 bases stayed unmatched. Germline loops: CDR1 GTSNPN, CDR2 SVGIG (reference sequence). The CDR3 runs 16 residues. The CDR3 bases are TGTGCCTGGAACAGACTAGCGGGAGGGCCTAACAATGAGCAGTTCTTC. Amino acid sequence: CAWNRLAGGPNNEQFF.

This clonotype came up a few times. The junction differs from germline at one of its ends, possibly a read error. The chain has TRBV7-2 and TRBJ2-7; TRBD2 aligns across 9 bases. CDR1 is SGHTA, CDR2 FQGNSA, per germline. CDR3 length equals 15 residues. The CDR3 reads CASSLAGETSYEQYF. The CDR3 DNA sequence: TGTGCCAGCAGTTTAGCGGGAGAGACTTCCTACGAGCAGTACTTC.

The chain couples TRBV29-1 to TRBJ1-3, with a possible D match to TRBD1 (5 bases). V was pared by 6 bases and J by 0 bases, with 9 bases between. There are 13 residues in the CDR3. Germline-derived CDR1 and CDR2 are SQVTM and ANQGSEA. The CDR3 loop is CSVGDHSGNTIYF. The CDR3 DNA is TGCAGCGTAGGGGACCACTCTGGAAACACCATATATTTT. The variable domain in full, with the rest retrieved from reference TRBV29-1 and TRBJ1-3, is SAVISQKPSRDICQRGTSLTIQCQVDSQVTMMFWYRQQPGQSLTLIATANQGSEATYESGFVIDKFPISRPNLTFSTLTVSNMSPEDSSIYLCSVGDHSGNTIYFGEGSWLTVV.

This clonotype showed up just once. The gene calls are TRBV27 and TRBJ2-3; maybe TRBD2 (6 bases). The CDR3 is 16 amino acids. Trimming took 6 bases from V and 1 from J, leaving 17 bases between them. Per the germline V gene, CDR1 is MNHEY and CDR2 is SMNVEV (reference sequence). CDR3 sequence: CASSKPGLPGTDTQYF. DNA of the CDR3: TGTGCCAGCAGCAAGCCGGGACTCCCAGGCACAGATACGCAGTATTTT.

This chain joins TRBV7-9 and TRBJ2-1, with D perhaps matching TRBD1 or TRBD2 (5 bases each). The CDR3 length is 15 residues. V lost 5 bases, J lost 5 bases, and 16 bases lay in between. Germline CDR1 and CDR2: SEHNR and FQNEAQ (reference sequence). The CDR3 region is CASSATGPGHNEQFF. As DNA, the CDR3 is TGTGCCAGCAGCGCAACGGGACCCGGCCACAATGAGCAGTTCTTC.

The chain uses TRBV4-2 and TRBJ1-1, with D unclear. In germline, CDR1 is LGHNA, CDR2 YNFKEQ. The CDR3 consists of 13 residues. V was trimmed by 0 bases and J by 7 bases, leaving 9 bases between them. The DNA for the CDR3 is TGTGCCAGCAGCCAAGATCGGCGGGGTGAAGCTTTCTTT. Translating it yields CASSQDRRGEAFF.

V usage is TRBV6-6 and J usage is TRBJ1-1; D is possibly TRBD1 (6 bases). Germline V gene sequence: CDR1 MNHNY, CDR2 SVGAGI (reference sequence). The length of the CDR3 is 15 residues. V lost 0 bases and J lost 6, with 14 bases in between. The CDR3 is CASSYSAGHMSEAFF. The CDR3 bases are TGTGCCAGCAGTTACTCGGCGGGACATATGTCTGAAGCTTTCTTT.

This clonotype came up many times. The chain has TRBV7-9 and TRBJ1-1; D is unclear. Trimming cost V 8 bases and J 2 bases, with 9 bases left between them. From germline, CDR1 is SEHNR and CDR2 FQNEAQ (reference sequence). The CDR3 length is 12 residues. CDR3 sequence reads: CASGNRNTEAFF. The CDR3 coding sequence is TGTGCCAGCGGGAACAGAAACACTGAAGCTTTCTTT.

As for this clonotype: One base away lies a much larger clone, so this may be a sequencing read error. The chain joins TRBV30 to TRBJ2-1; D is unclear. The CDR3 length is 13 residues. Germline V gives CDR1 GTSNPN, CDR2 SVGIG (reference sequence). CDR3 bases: TGTGCCTGGAGGAGGACGGTCAACAATGAGCAGCTCTTC. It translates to CAWRRTVNNEQLF.

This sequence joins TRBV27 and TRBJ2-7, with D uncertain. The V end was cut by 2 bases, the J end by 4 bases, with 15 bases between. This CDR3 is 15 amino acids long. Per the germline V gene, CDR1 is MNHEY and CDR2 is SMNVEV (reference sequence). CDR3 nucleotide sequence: TGTGCCAGCAGTTTAACGCTAGGGTTAGGTTACGAGCAGTACTTC. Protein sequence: CASSLTLGLGYEQYF.

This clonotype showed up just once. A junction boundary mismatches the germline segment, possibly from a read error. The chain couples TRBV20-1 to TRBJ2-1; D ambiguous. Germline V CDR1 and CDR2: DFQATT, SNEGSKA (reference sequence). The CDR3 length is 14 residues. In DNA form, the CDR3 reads TGCAGTGCTTCTCGCCGAAGCTCCTACAGTGAGCAGTTCTTC. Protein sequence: CSASRRSSYSEQFF.

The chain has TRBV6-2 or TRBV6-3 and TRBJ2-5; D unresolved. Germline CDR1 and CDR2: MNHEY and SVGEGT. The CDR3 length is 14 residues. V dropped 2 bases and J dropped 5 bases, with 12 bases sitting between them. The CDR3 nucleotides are TGTGCCAGCAGTTACAGAAGTTTACGGGAGACCCAGTACTTC. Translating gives CASSYRSLRETQYF.

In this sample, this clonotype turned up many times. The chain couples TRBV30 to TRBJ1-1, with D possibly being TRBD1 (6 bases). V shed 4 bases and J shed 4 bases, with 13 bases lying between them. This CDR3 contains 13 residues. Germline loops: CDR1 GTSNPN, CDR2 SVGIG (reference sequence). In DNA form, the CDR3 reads TGTGCCTGGACGAGCGGAGGGGGCACTGAAGCTTTCTTT. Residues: CAWTSGGGTEAFF.

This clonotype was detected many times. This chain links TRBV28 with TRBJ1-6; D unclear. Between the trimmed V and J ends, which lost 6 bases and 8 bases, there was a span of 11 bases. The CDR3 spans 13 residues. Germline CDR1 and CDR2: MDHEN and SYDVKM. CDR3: CASREGLDSPLHF. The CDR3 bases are TGTGCCAGCAGGGAGGGTTTGGATTCACCCCTCCACTTT.

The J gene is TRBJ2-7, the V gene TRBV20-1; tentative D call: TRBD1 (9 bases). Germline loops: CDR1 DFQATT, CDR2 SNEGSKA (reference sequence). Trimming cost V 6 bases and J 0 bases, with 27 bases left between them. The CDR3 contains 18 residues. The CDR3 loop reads CSATTGGSRSGSSYEQYF. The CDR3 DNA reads TGCAGTGCAACAACAGGGGGCTCTCGAAGCGGGAGCTCCTACGAGCAGTACTTC.

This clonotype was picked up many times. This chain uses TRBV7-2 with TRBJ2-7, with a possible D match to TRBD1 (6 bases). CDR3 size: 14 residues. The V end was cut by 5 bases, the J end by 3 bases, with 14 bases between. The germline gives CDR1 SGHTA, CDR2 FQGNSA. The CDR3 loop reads CASSPGTLGYEQYF. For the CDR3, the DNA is TGTGCCAGCAGCCCAGGGACACTCGGCTACGAGCAGTACTTC. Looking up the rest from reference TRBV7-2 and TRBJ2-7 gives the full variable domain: GAGVSQSPSNKVTEKGKDVELRCDPISGHTALYWYRQSLGQGLEFLIYFQGNSAPDKSGLPSDRFSAERTGGSVSTLTIQRTQQEDSAVYLCASSPGTLGYEQYFGPGTRLTVT.

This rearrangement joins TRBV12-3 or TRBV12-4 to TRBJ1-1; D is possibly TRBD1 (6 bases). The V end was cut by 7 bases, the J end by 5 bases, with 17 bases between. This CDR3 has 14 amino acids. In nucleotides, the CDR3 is TGTGCCAGCATCCAAAAGGGGGTACGAACTGAAGCTTTCTTT. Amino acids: CASIQKGVRTEAFF.

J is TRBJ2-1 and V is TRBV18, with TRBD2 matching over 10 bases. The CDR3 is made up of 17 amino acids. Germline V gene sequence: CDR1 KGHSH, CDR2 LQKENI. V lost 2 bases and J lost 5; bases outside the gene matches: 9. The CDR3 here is CASSPFIGTSDNNEQFF. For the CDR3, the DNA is TGTGCCAGCTCACCATTCATCGGGACTAGCGATAACAATGAGCAGTTCTTC.

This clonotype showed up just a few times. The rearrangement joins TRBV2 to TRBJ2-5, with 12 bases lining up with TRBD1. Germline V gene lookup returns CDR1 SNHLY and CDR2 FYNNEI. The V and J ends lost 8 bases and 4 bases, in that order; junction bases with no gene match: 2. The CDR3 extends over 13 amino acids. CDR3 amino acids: CASRDRGRETQYF. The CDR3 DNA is TGTGCCAGCCGGGACAGGGGGCGAGAGACCCAGTACTTC.

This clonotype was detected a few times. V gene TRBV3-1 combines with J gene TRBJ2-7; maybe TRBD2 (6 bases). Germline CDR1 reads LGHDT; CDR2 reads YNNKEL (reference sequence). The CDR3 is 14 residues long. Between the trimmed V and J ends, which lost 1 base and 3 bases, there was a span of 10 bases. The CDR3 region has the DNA TGTGCCAGCAGCCAAGGGGGGGTCGACTACGAGCAGTACTTC. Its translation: CASSQGGVDYEQYF.

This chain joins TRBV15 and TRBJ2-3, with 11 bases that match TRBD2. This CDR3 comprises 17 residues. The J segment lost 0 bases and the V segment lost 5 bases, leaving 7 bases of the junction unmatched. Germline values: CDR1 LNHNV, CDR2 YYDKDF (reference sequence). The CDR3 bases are TGTGCCACCAGCGGCGGGACTAGCGGCTCTAGCACAGATACGCAGTATTTT. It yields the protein CATSGGTSGSSTDTQYF.